The rows below give T cell receptor beta chains drawn from one sample of a study of T cell responses to AZD1222 COVID-19 vaccine. Measured with immunoSEQ multiplex PCR; TCRdb has only the in-frame clones, and not every one. The sample holds 30,000 to 35,000 clones, 88% seen once. The sequenced sample was peripheral blood, obtained 28 days after the second AZD1222 dose. The receptor source for this set is an adult who received the AZD1222 COVID-19 vaccine. Each CDR3 is given with its conserved first and last residue. A D gene is named only where the DNA matches it firmly. Some rows have no size entry. The others give once, few or many, or a class for an expanded clone.

TRBJ1-4	.	.	TRBV25-1	TGTGCCAGCAGAGACTTGACCGAAAAACTGTTTTTT	CASRDLTEKLFF
TRBJ1-2	once	.	TRBV6-4	TGTGCCAGCTCGTCAGCGGACAGCGGCTATGGCTACACCTTC	CASSSADSGYGYTF
TRBJ2-7	.	.	TRBV19	TGTGCCAGTAGTGAGCCGGGACGGACGACCTACGAGCAGTACTTC	CASSEPGRTTYEQYF
TRBJ1-4	few	.	TRBV7-2	TGTGCCAGCAGAGCACTTTCAAGGAGTAAACTGTTTTTT	CASRALSRSKLFF
TRBJ2-3	.	TRBD1	TRBV5-1	TGCGCCAGCAGCGCGGGACAGGAGGAGAGCACAGATACGCAGTATTTT	CASSAGQEESTDTQYF
TRBJ2-6	.	.	TRBV5-1	TGCGCCAGCAGCTCAACAGGGACTGGGGCCAACGTCCTGACTTTC	CASSSTGTGANVLTF
TRBJ1-3	few	.	TRBV9	TGTGCCAGCAGCGTAGCTACGTATGGTGGGGGTACTGGAAACACCATATATTTT	CASSVATYGGGTGNTIYF
TRBJ1-2	.	.	TRBV18	TGTGCCAGCTCACCGACAGCAACTAACTATGGCTACACCTTC	CASSPTATNYGYTF
TRBJ1-1	few	.	TRBV7-9	TGTGCCAGCAGCTTACAGGGGAACACTGAAGCTTTCTTT	CASSLQGNTEAFF
TRBJ1-3	.	.	TRBV7-2	TGTGCCAGCAGCCCTCGGACTTCTGGAAACACCATATATTTT	CASSPRTSGNTIYF
TRBJ1-2	.	TRBD1	TRBV28	TGTGCCAGCAGGCTCCCCACAGGGGGCCTTTTGAGCTACACCTTC	CASRLPTGGLLSYTF
TRBJ1-6	.	TRBD1	TRBV10-1	TGCGCCAGCAGTGGAGAAGGAGACAGGGTCCATAATTCACCCCTCCACTTT	CASSGEGDRVHNSPLHF
TRBJ1-6	once	TRBD1	TRBV10-3	TGTGCCATCAGTGAGTCAGCAGGGGGGAATTCACCCCTCCACTTT	CAISESAGGNSPLHF
TRBJ1-2	.	TRBD1	TRBV25-1	TGTGCCAGCAGTGCCAACCCCGGGACAGGGAGTGAGGGCTACACCTTC	CASSANPGTGSEGYTF
TRBJ2-2	once	.	TRBV11-3	TGTGCCAGCAGCTCGCGACCGAACACCGGGGAGCTGTTTTTT	CASSSRPNTGELFF
TRBJ1-5	.	.	TRBV12-5	TGTGCTAGTGGTTTGGTACCCTACAAAAAAGACAATCAGCCCCAGCATTTT	CASGLVPYKKDNQPQHF
TRBJ1-4	.	.	TRBV5-1	TGCGCCAGCAGCTTGGCCCTCGGTGAAAAACTGTTTTTT	CASSLALGEKLFF
TRBJ2-1	.	TRBD1	TRBV6-2/TRBV6-3	TGTGCCAGCAGCCCCCGGACAGGGCGTAATGAGCAGTTCTTC	CASSPRTGRNEQFF
TRBJ1-1	medium-sized	.	TRBV2	TGTGCCACAGCGGGGGGTACTGAAGCTTTCTTT	CATAGGTEAFF
TRBJ1-3	once	.	TRBV4-3	TGCGCCAGCAGCCTAGCTAAAGGGGCTGGAAACACCATATATTTT	CASSLAKGAGNTIYF
TRBJ2-7	.	TRBD1	TRBV28	TGTGCCAGCCACCCGGGACAGGAGACCTACGAGCAGTACTTC	CASHPGQETYEQYF
TRBJ1-6	.	.	TRBV19	TGTGCCAGTAAAGACAGGACCTATCACGATTCACCCCTCCACTTT	CASKDRTYHDSPLHF
TRBJ2-2	.	TRBD1	TRBV5-4	TGTGCCAGCAGCACCAGGACAGGGGGCGCAGGGGAGCTGTTTTTT	CASSTRTGGAGELFF
TRBJ1-4	few	.	TRBV3-1/TRBV3-2	TGTGCCAGCAGCCAACTGGGCCTCGCAACTAATGAAAAACTGTTTTTT	CASSQLGLATNEKLFF
TRBJ2-3	.	TRBD2	TRBV7-3	TGTGCCAGCAGATCACCCGGGACTAGCGCAGATACGCAGTATTTT	CASRSPGTSADTQYF
TRBJ2-5	.	.	TRBV7-8	TGTGCCAGCAGCCTAGGACTCCGCCAAGAGACCCAGTACTTC	CASSLGLRQETQYF
TRBJ1-4	.	.	TRBV7-2	TGTGCCAGCAGCTCTTGGTACTATGAAAAACTGTTTTTT	CASSSWYYEKLFF
TRBJ1-1	once	.	TRBV15	TGTGCCACCAGCAGCAACACACTGAACACTGAAGCTTTCTTT	CATSSNTLNTEAFF
TRBJ2-5	.	.	TRBV6-1	TGTGCCAGCAGTGAAGAGGCAGGCGGCCAAGGGACCCAGTACTTC	CASSEEAGGQGTQYF